These 19 T cell receptor beta chains were all obtained from the same sample, sequenced in a study of regulatory T cells in long-lasting Graves disease. Time point indicated: newly diagnosed GD, antithyroid drugs for less than 3 months. Isolated PBMC RNA provided the starting material for the TCR library. For TCR beta, libraries came from iRepertoire HTBI primers and Arm-PCR of CDR3 regions. MiXCR, run by TCRdb on the multiplex PCR reads, gives a single entry per CDR3 protein. Among about 540,000 distinct CDR3 sequences listed, less than 15% were seen once. This sample also belongs to another study, concerning T cells in Graves' hyperthyroidism and ophthalmopathy.

Specimen: peripheral blood mononuclear cells (PBMCs), collected at new diagnosis, from a patient treated with antithyroid drugs. These receptors were taken from a man younger than 45 with Graves disease.

This clonotype was recorded many times. At one end, the junction sequence differs from germline, possibly due to a read error. The rearrangement uses TRBV5-1 and TRBJ1-5; D call uncertain. The V gene's germline CDR1 is SGHRS and CDR2 YFSETQ. The CDR3 contains 14 residues. CDR3 coding DNA: TGTGCCAGCAGCCTTGGTGGGGGCAATCAGCCCCAGCATTTT. Translation gives CASSLGGGNQPQHF.

This clonotype was seen at least ten times. The rearrangement uses TRBV29-1 and TRBJ1-1; D ambiguous. The CDR3 runs 11 residues. V lost 3 bases and J 1 base, leaving 3 bases between the germline ends. CDR1 is SQVTM, CDR2 ANQGSEA, per germline. Here the CDR3 DNA reads TGCAGCGTTGACTGGAACACTGAAGCTTTCTTT. Its protein product is CSVDWNTEAFF.

This clonotype has at least ten counts. This sequence joins TRBV13 and TRBJ2-3; maybe TRBD2 (5 bases). Germline CDR1 and CDR2: PRHDT and FYEKMQ (reference sequence). Trimming removed 3 bases at V and 4 bases at J, with 8 bases between. The CDR3 loop spans 13 amino acids. The CDR3 spells CASSLEVADTQYF. The CDR3 nucleotides are TGTGCCAGCAGCTTGGAGGTCGCAGATACGCAGTATTTT.

To note about this clonotype: One base away lies a much larger clone, so this may be a sequencing read error. The chain couples TRBV7-3 to TRBJ2-1; D unresolved. Germline V gives CDR1 SGHTA, CDR2 FQGTGA. The CDR3 is made up of 15 amino acids. CDR3 DNA sequence: TGTGCCAGCAGCGAGACTCCCACCCCCTCCGGTGAGCATTTCTTC. This translates into CASSETPTPSGEHFF.

This clonotype was counted at least ten times. V usage is TRBV12-3 or TRBV12-4 and J usage is TRBJ1-2; TRBD1 aligns across 10 bases. Trimming at V came to 5 bases and at J to 4 bases, leaving 7 bases not matched to a gene. The length of the CDR3 is 15 residues. CDR3 nucleotide sequence: TGTGCCAGCAGTCCGACAGGGGGCTATGGCTATGGCTACACCTTC. Encoded protein: CASSPTGGYGYGYTF.

This clonotype was detected only a few times. This chain uses TRBV6-1 with TRBJ1-2; 7 bases are shared with TRBD1. The CDR3 contains 12 residues. Trimming removed 10 bases from V and 4 bases from J; junction bases left unmatched: 6. Germline V gene sequence: CDR1 MNHNS, CDR2 SASEGT. The DNA of the CDR3 is TGTGCCACACGACAGGGAGCCTATGGCTACACCTTC. It yields the protein CATRQGAYGYTF.

In its sample, this clonotype was seen many times. The chain couples TRBV20-1 to TRBJ2-5; TRBD1 aligns across 8 bases. In germline, CDR1 is DFQATT, CDR2 SNEGSKA (reference sequence). This CDR3 has 15 residues. V dropped 0 bases and J dropped 5; count of bases not matched to a gene: 8. The CDR3 loop reads CSARDLRTGLETQYF. In DNA form, the CDR3 reads TGCAGTGCTAGAGATCTCAGGACAGGGTTGGAGACCCAGTACTTC.

The table lists this clonotype with many counts. The rearrangement links TRBV10-3 to TRBJ2-4; D not certain. V lost 0 bases and J 0 bases, leaving 9 bases between the germline ends. CDR3 length: 16 residues. The germline gives CDR1 ENHRY, CDR2 SYGVKD. The CDR3 region is CAISESEILAKNIQYF. CDR3 nucleotides: TGTGCCATCAGTGAGTCTGAGATCCTAGCCAAAAACATTCAGTACTTC.

This clonotype appeared a few times. The rearrangement uses TRBV9 and TRBJ2-7; D unclear. The CDR3 is 14 amino acids. V lost 2 bases and J 6 bases, leaving 15 bases between the germline ends. Germline CDR1 reads SGDLS; CDR2 reads YYNGEE. The CDR3 is CASSVAGWRTEQYF. The CDR3 coding sequence is TGTGCCAGCAGCGTGGCAGGTTGGCGAACCGAGCAGTACTTC.

This clonotype appeared a single time. The junction does not match germline at one end; this may be a read error. The rearrangement joins TRBV5-1 to TRBJ1-1; TRBD1 agrees at 7 bases. The CDR3 runs to 15 residues. Germline lookup yields CDR1 SGHRS and CDR2 YFSETQ. This CDR3 is CASSVGRGLETAAFF. The CDR3 nucleotides are TGCGCCAGCAGCGTTGGGAGGGGGCTTGAGACTGCAGCTTTCTTT.

This clonotype occurred many times. This sequence joins TRBV6-1 and TRBJ2-7; 9 positions match TRBD2. The J segment lost 6 bases and the V segment lost 4 bases, leaving 7 bases of the junction unmatched. CDR1 is MNHNS and CDR2 is SASEGT in the germline V gene. CDR3 size: 14 residues. The CDR3 loop is CASSATGTSSEQYF. Here the CDR3 DNA reads TGTGCCAGCAGTGCTACCGGGACTAGCTCCGAGCAGTACTTC.

V usage is TRBV5-1 and J usage is TRBJ2-1; D possibly corresponds to TRBD1 (5 bases). The J call may be mistaken, given a closer DNA end match to TRBJ2-5. The germline V gene encodes CDR1 SGHRS and CDR2 YFSETQ. The CDR3 contains 13 residues. The CDR3 region has the DNA TGCGCCAGCATGAGACAGAACCAAGAGACCCAGTACTTC. Protein sequence: CASMRQNQETQYF.

This clonotype turned up a few times. The chain couples TRBV15 to TRBJ2-7; perhaps TRBD2 as D (5 bases). Germline V lookup: CDR1 LNHNV, CDR2 YYDKDF (reference sequence). V lost 3 bases to trimming and J lost 1 base, with 19 bases between them. The CDR3 length is 17 residues. The CDR3 loop reads CATSSLKEGRRSYEQYF. CDR3 bases: TGTGCCACCAGCAGCCTCAAAGAGGGCCGGCGGTCCTACGAGCAGTACTTC.

The chain combines TRBV7-2 with TRBJ2-1, with 11 positions matching TRBD2. The ends lost 5 bases at V and 6 bases at J; junction bases unmatched: 9. There are 16 residues in the CDR3. From germline, CDR1 is SGHTA and CDR2 FQGNSA. For the CDR3, the DNA is TGTGCCAGCAGCACAGCACTAGCGGGAGACCCCAATGAGCAGTTCTTC. It specifies CASSTALAGDPNEQFF. The complete variable domain, with remaining parts taken from reference TRBV7-2 and TRBJ2-1, reads GAGVSQSPSNKVTEKGKDVELRCDPISGHTALYWYRQSLGQGLEFLIYFQGNSAPDKSGLPSDRFSAERTGGSVSTLTIQRTQQEDSAVYLCASSTALAGDPNEQFFGPGTRLTVL.

The gene calls are TRBV9 and TRBJ1-1; D unresolved. V lost 4 bases and J lost 1, with 8 bases in between. Germline V lookup: CDR1 SGDLS, CDR2 YYNGEE. There are 13 residues in the CDR3. CDR3 sequence (DNA): TGTGCCAGCAGCCGTGAGTCGAACACTGAAGCTTTCTTT. It encodes CASSRESNTEAFF.

About this clonotype: This CDR3 fails to terminate in the conserved phenylalanine or tryptophan, so it likely reflects a read error. The DNA for the CDR3 is TGTGCCAGCAGCTCTCCCCTCTACAATGAGCAGTTCCTC. As protein: CASSSPLYNEQFL. V usage is TRBV7-9 and J usage is TRBJ2-1; unclear D gene. Germline V gene sequence: CDR1 SEHNR, CDR2 FQNEAQ (reference sequence). V lost 4 bases to trimming and J lost 3 bases, with 7 bases between them. This CDR3 is built from 13 residues.

This clonotype was seen a handful of times. This chain connects TRBV20-1 to TRBJ2-7; TRBD1 might be the D (6 bases). The length of the CDR3 is 11 residues. Trimming pared 4 bases from V and 4 bases from J, leaving 8 bases between. The germline gives CDR1 DFQATT, CDR2 SNEGSKA (reference sequence). Here the CDR3 reads CSANDRYEQYF. The CDR3 DNA follows: TGCAGTGCTAACGACAGGTACGAGCAGTACTTC.

Details on this clonotype: This sequence may be a read error, since a much larger clone differs from it by one base. The chain links TRBV30 to TRBJ2-7; unclear D gene. The CDR3 runs 12 residues. The germline V and J ends were trimmed by 0 bases and 5 bases, with 8 bases remaining between them. Germline-derived CDR1 and CDR2 are GTSNPN and SVGIG (reference sequence). The CDR3 DNA is TGTGCCTGGAGTGTAGGGATCGACGAGCAGTACTTC. This gives the protein CAWSVGIDEQYF.

This clonotype turned up a few times. A much bigger clone sits one base away, suggesting this may be a read error. V usage is TRBV12-5 and J usage is TRBJ2-1, with 11 positions matching TRBD2. This CDR3 comprises 16 residues. Germline CDR1 and CDR2: LGHNT and FRNRAP. CDR3 bases: TGTGCTAGTGGTTCACTGACTAGCGGGACCTACAATGTGCAGTTCTTC. Amino acids: CASGSLTSGTYNVQFF.